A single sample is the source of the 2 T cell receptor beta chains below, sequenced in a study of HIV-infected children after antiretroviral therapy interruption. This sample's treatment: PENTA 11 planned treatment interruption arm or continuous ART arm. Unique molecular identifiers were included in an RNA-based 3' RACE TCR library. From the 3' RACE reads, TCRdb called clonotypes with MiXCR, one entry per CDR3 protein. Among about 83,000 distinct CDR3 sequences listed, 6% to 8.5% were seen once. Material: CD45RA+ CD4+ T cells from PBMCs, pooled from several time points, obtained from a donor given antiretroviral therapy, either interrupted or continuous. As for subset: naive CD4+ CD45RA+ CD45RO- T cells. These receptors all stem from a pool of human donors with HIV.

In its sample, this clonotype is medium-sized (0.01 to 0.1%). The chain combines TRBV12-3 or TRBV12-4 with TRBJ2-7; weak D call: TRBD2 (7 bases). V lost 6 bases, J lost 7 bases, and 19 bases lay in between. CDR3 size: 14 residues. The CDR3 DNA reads TGTGCCAGCAGCCTTTGGGCGGGGGCCTTGGAGCAGTACTTC. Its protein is CASSLWAGALEQYF.

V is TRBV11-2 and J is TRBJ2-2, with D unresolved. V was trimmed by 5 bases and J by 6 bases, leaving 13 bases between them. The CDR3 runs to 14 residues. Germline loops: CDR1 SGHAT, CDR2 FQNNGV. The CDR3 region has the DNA TGTGCCAGCAGCGCCCCTGGCCCCCCCGGGGAGCTGTTTTTT. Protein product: CASSAPGPPGELFF.